This TCR beta chain was sequenced during a study of T-cell reconstitution after alpha-beta-depleted transplantation in children. This CDR3 contains 15 residues. V shed 3 bases and J shed 4 bases, with 18 bases lying between them. The V gene's germline CDR1 is SQVTM and CDR2 ANQGSEA. Unique molecular identifiers were used to barcode this TCRbeta library. TCRdb re-derived calls from the PCR reads in MiXCR, one entry per CDR3 protein. The table includes roughly 300,000 distinct CDR3 sequences, 10% to 13% detected once. This clonotype showed up just a few times. This TCR derives from a human donor who donated a stem cell graft to a child with acute lymphoblastic leukemia. The rearrangement uses TRBV29-1 and TRBJ1-2; no firm D call. Sequenced here: PBMCs from the stem cell graft donor, sampled from the stem cell graft. As DNA, the CDR3 is TGCAGCGTTGACCTTAGCGCAGAAGCCTTCTATGGCTACACCTTC. Translating it yields CSVDLSAEAFYGYTF. The whole variable domain, remainder taken from reference TRBV29-1 and TRBJ1-2, is SAVISQKPSRDICQRGTSLTIQCQVDSQVTMMFWYRQQPGQSLTLIATANQGSEATYESGFVIDKFPISRPNLTFSTLTVSNMSPEDSSIYLCSVDLSAEAFYGYTFGSGTRLTVV.